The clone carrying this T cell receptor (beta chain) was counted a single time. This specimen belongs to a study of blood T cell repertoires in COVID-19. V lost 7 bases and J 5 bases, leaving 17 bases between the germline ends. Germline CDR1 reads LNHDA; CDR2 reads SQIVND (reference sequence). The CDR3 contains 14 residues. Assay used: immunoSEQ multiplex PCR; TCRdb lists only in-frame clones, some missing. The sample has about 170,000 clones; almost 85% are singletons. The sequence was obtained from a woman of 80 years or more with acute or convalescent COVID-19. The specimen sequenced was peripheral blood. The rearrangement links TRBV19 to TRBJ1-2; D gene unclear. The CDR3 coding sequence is TGTGCCAGTATTGGACTGAGAACTAGGTATGGCTACACCTTC. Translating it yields CASIGLRTRYGYTF.